This entry concerns a single T cell receptor beta chain. Antigen: not known. Germline V gives CDR1 SGHRS, CDR2 YFSETQ. Trimming stripped 4 bases from V and 0 bases from J, with 10 bases between. The CDR3 consists of 15 residues. This sample stems from a study of cytomegalovirus exposure and HLA in healthy donors. Study results and limitations: In vitro assays verified that a few CMV-associated chains recognized CMV antigens specifically.

PCR primers comprised 60 Vbeta and 13 Jbeta primers. Clones were read by immunoSEQ multiplex PCR, and TCRdb kept only the in-frame ones, dropping some. Of 150,000 to 200,000 clones detected, about 81% appear once; the ten largest clones hold approximately 1.6%. The gene calls are TRBV5-1 and TRBJ1-4; a possible D gene is TRBD1 (6 bases). Material for sequencing was PBMCs. The sequence derives from a girl aged 5 to 17 in good health and CMV-seropositive. This CDR3 reads CASSVRQATNEKLFF. The CDR3 nucleotides are TGCGCCAGCAGCGTCAGACAGGCAACTAATGAAAAACTGTTTTTT.